This TCR beta chain was identified during a study of cytomegalovirus exposure and HLA in healthy donors. About the study: The approximately 110 validation repertoires used a platform that matched the one used for the approximately 620 first-cohort repertoires, as a later analysis reported.

Donors came from a validation cohort of some 130 subjects, distinct from the first 666-subject cohort. The CDR3 length is 14 residues. Germline V gene data show CDR1 as SGHDT and CDR2 as YYEEEE. V was cut by 0 bases and J by 0 bases, with 4 bases left in between. The assay was immunoSEQ multiplex PCR, and TCRdb's table has in-frame clones only and misses some. Here the sample spans 100,000 to 150,000 clones, about 90% being singletons. As for this clone: The antigen is unknown.

Study conclusions and caveats: Associated with cytomegalovirus, according to the listing, were 164 TCR beta chains. High specificity and sensitivity for cytomegalovirus status were reported for the classifier.

The sequenced sample was PBMCs. The gene calls are TRBV5-6 and TRBJ1-3; D not resolved. The receptor was isolated from a woman aged 18 to 35 in good health and CMV-seronegative. The CDR3 is CASSLANSGNTIYF. DNA for the CDR3: TGTGCCAGCAGCTTGGCCAACTCTGGAAACACCATATATTTT.